This paragraph covers one T cell receptor beta chain sequence. A junction end diverges from the germline sequence, so it may reflect a read error. The data were obtained in a study of blood T cells in healthy people across ages. CDR3 size: 15 residues. Germline V gives CDR1 LNHDA, CDR2 SQIVND (reference sequence). Donors ranged from roughly 6 to 100 years old and were healthy Caucasians in Russia. Combining a sample-barcoded 5' primer with a J-beta primer mix, a second PCR ran for roughly 7 to 11 cycles. TCRdb recomputed calls from the 5' RACE reads with MiXCR, one row per CDR3 protein. Here the sample spans 800,000 to 950,000 distinct CDR3 sequences, 29% being singletons. The same sample was also used in a study of T cells of mothers and their children. This second report adds: Over 9.5 million reads per mother and roughly 3 million per child were obtained.

This clonotype was sampled from a woman aged 40 to 55 in good health. The chain carries TRBV19 and TRBJ2-1; either TRBD1 or TRBD2 may supply D (5 bases each). The source material was blood. Written as DNA, the CDR3 is TGTGCCAGTAGTCCCGCCGGGGCGGCCTACAATAAGCAGTTCTTC. Its protein product is CASSPAGAAYNKQFF.